This TCR beta chain was found in a study of cytomegalovirus exposure and HLA in healthy donors. Comments on this clone: Its antigen is unidentified.

PCR was performed using 60 Vbeta and 13 Jbeta primers. Sequenced by immunoSEQ multiplex PCR; TCRdb stores in-frame clones only, minus some. Here the sample table reports more than 70,000 clones. Study-wide findings and caveats: Usually a TCR sequence was rare, but some public TCRs were found in many donors.

The sample was PBMCs. This TCR derives from a woman aged 55-69 years in good health and CMV-seronegative.

CDR3 sequence (DNA): TGTGCCAGCAGAACTACAGGGGGCGTTGGCTACACCTTC. Translated: CASRTTGGVGYTF. The chain has TRBV6-5 and TRBJ1-2; 9 nucleotides align to TRBD1. Germline V gene data show CDR1 as MNHEY and CDR2 as SVGAGI. The V gene end was trimmed by 6 bases and the J gene end by 7 bases; junction bases not matched to a gene: 6. This CDR3 comprises 13 residues.